This TCR beta chain was identified during a study of blood T cell repertoires in COVID-19. Study in general: In each case, the material was cDNA or gDNA derived from T cells, B-cell-depleted T cells, or PBMCs.

The germline CDR1 and CDR2 sequences are LGHDT and YNNKEL (reference sequence). The trim removed 4 bases at V and 0 bases at J, leaving 2 bases unmatched. The CDR3 totals 15 residues. Original methodology: Estimation of nucleated cell counts was performed using reference gene primer amplification. Only in-frame clones appear in the TCRdb table, and some are missing; sequencing was by immunoSEQ multiplex PCR. That table furnishes V, J and clone size, whereas the DNA furnished D and trimming. The sample shows 45,000 to 60,000 clones, 80% to 85% of them seen only once. This sequence was found in a man older than 75 with COVID-19, enrolled during active disease. The chain is built from TRBV3-1 (or the pseudogene TRBV3-2) and TRBJ2-7; 11 bases agree with TRBD2. Input material: peripheral blood. The DNA of the CDR3 is TGTGCCAGCAGCCCTACTAGCGGGAGCTCCTACGAGCAGTACTTC. Translating it yields CASSPTSGSSYEQYF.